The clone carrying this T cell receptor (beta chain) was recorded a few times. Its antigen is not identified. There were TCR beta CDR3 regions amplified from RNA transcripts. HTBI primers were the set used in a first-round RT-PCR of the TCR CDR3. Via MiXCR, TCRdb re-called the multiplex PCR reads, giving one row per CDR3 protein. The table has about 600,000 distinct CDR3 sequences, more than 15% seen once; the top ten hold around 3.3%. This specimen comes from a study of T cells in Graves' hyperthyroidism and ophthalmopathy. For the study at large: Peripheral blood was drawn at first diagnosis, prior to all treatment.

For ophthalmopathy patients, the Clinical Activity Score was at least 3 and the NOSPECS grade at least 4; duration was under 3 months. Study findings and constraints: In the blood, most expanded thyroid clonotypes above 0.001 appeared as well.

The CDR3 is 13 amino acids. V lost 3 bases and J 11 bases, leaving 19 bases between the germline ends. CDR1 GTSNPN and CDR2 SVGIG come from the germline V gene (reference sequence). The rearrangement links TRBV30 to TRBJ1-1, with D unclear. This receptor was taken from a woman aged 40 to 50 with Graves' ophthalmopathy. The sample comprised blood. The chain's CDR3 is CAWSPGPPRDAFF. The CDR3 bases are TGTGCCTGGAGCCCCGGGCCCCCCAGAGACGCTTTCTTT.